These 8 T cell receptor beta chains originate from one sample sequenced in a study of response to subunit inactivated influenza vaccine. TCRdb reprocessed the RT-PCR reads via MiXCR and lists one record per CDR3 protein. The sample shows 550,000 to 650,000 distinct CDR3 sequences, about 12% of them seen only once. The material was PBMCs from blood, obtained on the day of vaccination. The receptors originated from a man over 45 who received an inactivated influenza vaccine.

This chain connects TRBV12-3 or TRBV12-4 to TRBJ1-5; D is unclear. Trimming removed 1 base from V and 11 bases from J, with 9 bases in between. The CDR3 contains 12 residues. The CDR3 here is CASSLGGWAQHF. The CDR3 coding sequence is TGTGCCAGCAGTTTAGGCGGTTGGGCCCAGCATTTT.

This clonotype was recorded many times. The chain carries TRBV4-1 and TRBJ2-7; 7 bases match TRBD1. In germline, CDR1 is MGHRA, CDR2 YSYEKL. The CDR3 length is 14 residues. Trimming took 1 base from V and 3 from J; bases not matched to a gene: 3. The CDR3 protein is CASSQVTGVYEQYF. The CDR3 nucleotides are TGCGCCAGCAGCCAAGTAACAGGGGTCTACGAGCAGTACTTC.

The chain employs TRBV28 and TRBJ1-5; D might be TRBD1 (5 bases). CDR3 length: 17 amino acids. V shed 4 bases and J shed 0 bases, with 16 bases lying between them. The V gene's germline CDR1 is MDHEN and CDR2 SYDVKM. The CDR3 spells CASSSYSGTDSNQPQHF. The CDR3 region has the DNA TGTGCCAGCAGTTCATACTCCGGGACGGATAGCAATCAGCCCCAGCATTTT.

There are a few counts of this clonotype. J is TRBJ2-4 and V is TRBV28, with no clear D. V lost 7 bases and J 6 bases, leaving 7 bases between the germline ends. CDR3 size: 11 residues. CDR1 is MDHEN and CDR2 is SYDVKM in the germline V gene. CDR3 loop: CASTSGNIQYF. In DNA form, the CDR3 reads TGTGCCAGCACCTCCGGAAACATTCAGTACTTC.

The CDR3 DNA sequence: TGCGCCAGCAGCCAAACAGGGGTGGGACAAGAGACCCAGTACTTC. Residues: CASSQTGVGQETQYF. The rearrangement joins TRBV4-1 to TRBJ2-5; 7 bases map to TRBD1. Germline V gives CDR1 MGHRA, CDR2 YSYEKL. V lost 2 bases to trimming and J lost 2 bases; unmatched junction nucleotides: 5. This CDR3 contains 15 residues.

The sample holds a few counts of this clonotype. The chain couples TRBV12-3 or TRBV12-4 to TRBJ1-1; 9 bases fit TRBD1. The CDR3 sequence is 13 residues long. V lost 4 bases to trimming and J lost 10 bases; unmatched junction nucleotides: 7. CDR3 DNA: TGTGCCAGCAGTTCTGGGACAGGGCGATTAGCTTTCTTT. This sequence encodes CASSSGTGRLAFF.

This clonotype was seen a handful of times. This chain uses TRBV12-3 or TRBV12-4 with TRBJ2-1; D unresolved. Trimming took 3 bases from V and 8 from J, leaving 8 bases between them. CDR3 size: 12 residues. CDR3 region: CASSLLVDEQFF. The DNA of the CDR3 is TGTGCCAGCAGTTTGCTGGTTGATGAGCAGTTCTTC.

This CDR3 reads CASRQGEDSPLHF. The CDR3 DNA reads as TGTGCCAGCAGACAGGGGGAAGATTCACCCCTCCACTTT. The chain links TRBV7-9 to TRBJ1-6, with 8 nucleotides matching TRBD1. This CDR3 has 13 amino acids. Germline assignment: CDR1 SEHNR and CDR2 FQNEAQ (reference sequence). V gave up 6 bases and J gave up 8 bases; unmatched junction bases: 3.